This T cell receptor (beta chain) emerged from a study of blood T cell repertoires in COVID-19. In the study overall: Samples of COVID-19 (acute and convalescent) were obtained from the United States, Italy and Spain. PBMCs, B-cell-depleted T cells, or T cells were the source of the cDNA or gDNA that made up the material.

There are 17 residues in the CDR3. Germline values: CDR1 SGHVS, CDR2 FNYEAQ. The V gene lost 1 base and the J gene lost 2 bases, with 16 bases spanning the gap. In the authors' methods: Nucleated cell counts were estimated from reference gene primer amplification. Produced via immunoSEQ multiplex PCR; TCRdb's table is partial and in-frame only. The V and J calls and clone size were taken over from that table, and D and trimming were inferred from the DNA. The sample carries under 130,000 clones, approximately 81% recorded once. The sequencing sample was made of peripheral blood. The receptor was derived from a human donor in a cohort sampled during active COVID-19. The V call is TRBV7-6, the J call TRBJ2-3; D perhaps matches TRBD2 (7 bases). In nucleotides, the CDR3 is TGTGCCAGCAGCTTAGTCCCCACGGGGGGCCCCACAGATACGCAGTATTTT. Translated: CASSLVPTGGPTDTQYF.